The 5 T cell receptor beta chains below all came from one sample that was sequenced in a study of shared clonotypes between healthy human individuals. Measured with immunoSEQ multiplex PCR; TCRdb has only the in-frame clones, and not every one. The table records about 600,000 clones, nearly 97% of them present only once. Only CD45RO-negative cells positively selected for CCR7 counted as naive CD8 cells, so terminally differentiated effector memory CD45RA+ cells were excluded. The sequenced material came from naive CD8+ T cells sorted from blood. The source is a woman in her 30s in good health.

The V call is TRBV27, the J call TRBJ1-1; 9 nucleotides agree with TRBD1. CDR3 length: 14 residues. Germline V gene lookup returns CDR1 MNHEY and CDR2 SMNVEV (reference sequence). Unmatched junction bases numbered 7, after V lost 7 bases and J lost 4 bases. The CDR3 is CASTLTGGFTEAFF. CDR3 DNA: TGTGCCAGCACTCTTACAGGGGGCTTCACTGAAGCTTTCTTT.

The V call is TRBV14, the J call TRBJ1-1, with TRBD1 matching 7 bases. Germline loops: CDR1 SGHDN, CDR2 FVKESK. CDR3 length equals 16 residues. Unmatched junction bases numbered 9, after V lost 4 bases and J lost 1 base. The CDR3 DNA is TGTGCCAGCAGCCGTCGATACGGGACAGAGAACACTGAAGCTTTCTTT. As protein: CASSRRYGTENTEAFF.

The chain recombines TRBV10-2 with TRBJ2-7, with TRBD2 as a possible D gene (6 bases). The CDR3 has 12 residues. The V gene lost 4 bases and the J gene lost 3 bases, with 7 bases spanning the gap. Per germline, CDR1 WSHSY and CDR2 SAAADI. In DNA, the CDR3 is TGCGCCAGCAGTGGTAGCGGCTACGAGCAGTACTTC. Translation gives CASSGSGYEQYF.

On this clone itself: The same CDR3 can be traced to other DNA sequences in this sample. This chain links TRBV10-3 with TRBJ2-7; D may match TRBD1 or TRBD2 (5 bases each). This CDR3 is 12 amino acids long. Germline V gene sequence: CDR1 ENHRY, CDR2 SYGVKD. V lost 4 bases to trimming and J lost 2 bases, with 6 bases between them. CDR3 loop: CAISGGPYEQYF. In nucleotides, the CDR3 is TGTGCCATCAGTGGGGGACCCTACGAGCAGTACTTC.

V gene TRBV11-2 combines with J gene TRBJ1-4; unclear D gene. Germline CDR1 and CDR2: SGHAT and FQNNGV. This CDR3 spans 13 amino acids. The germline V and J ends were trimmed by 5 bases and 6 bases, with 10 bases remaining between them. Here the CDR3 reads CASSTTLDEKLFF. The CDR3 coding sequence is TGTGCCAGCAGCACAACCCTAGATGAAAAACTGTTTTTT. Full variable domain (remainder filled in from reference TRBV11-2 and TRBJ1-4): EAGVAQSPRYKIIEKRQSVAFWCNPISGHATLYWYQQILGQGPKLLIQFQNNGVVDDSQLPKDRFSAERLKGVDSTLKIQPAKLEDSAVYLCASSTTLDEKLFFGSGTQLSVL.